Sequencing of this T cell receptor (beta chain) was carried out in a study of metastatic and nonmetastatic thyroid tumors (dated by TCRdb to about 2020). About the study as a whole: Repertoires were compared across peripheral blood and tumor or nodule tissue samples from malignant and benign thyroid patients.

The library was obtained by PCR. TCRdb shows the sequencer as Illumina HiSeq 4000. High-throughput sequencing was used to profile the TCR beta-chain CDR3 region of every patient. As for the authors' bioinformatics: Drawing on CDR3 differences between clinicopathological groups, the researchers built a classifier meant to tell apart patients with distant-metastatic papillary thyroid cancer. The Shannon index was used to assess repertoire diversity, and the Morisita-Horn index was used to assess tumor-blood repertoire similarity. Through fastp at Q25 and MiXCR, TCRdb rebuilt clones from the public reads, retaining in-frame beta chains. These V and J calls originate from TCRdb's pipeline instead of the authors' own analysis. This sample comprises about 40,000 clones, about a sixth of them detected only once. In total, the top ten clones hold 9.9% of the sample. As concerns this clone: Its cognate antigen has yet to be identified. The record has no base qualities; no much larger clone is one base away.

From cysteine to phenylalanine, the CDR3 is 13 amino acids long. Solely the CDR3 DNA is kept, with 39 bases framed from the first base. CDR1 and CDR2, looked up from the germline V gene, are SGHRS and YFSETQ. What the authors observed across the whole study: In both blood and tumor samples, TCR beta diversity was reported to be significantly higher in malignant tumors than in benign nodules.

Before undergoing thyroid surgery, none of the patients had been given any kind of treatment. Using T-cell receptor beta sequencing, the study looked back at clinical samples from patients collected from 2012 to 2018. Sample: tumor tissue. The origin of this receptor is a female donor with papillary thyroid cancer or a benign thyroid nodule (not recorded which). Some clones in this sample may be carry-over from other donors' samples. The chain is made from TRBV5-1 and TRBJ2-7, with no confidently assigned D gene. The bases read TGCTCCATCAGCTCTCTGACCGCCTACGAGCAGTACTTC. Translated, this is CSISSLTAYEQYF.